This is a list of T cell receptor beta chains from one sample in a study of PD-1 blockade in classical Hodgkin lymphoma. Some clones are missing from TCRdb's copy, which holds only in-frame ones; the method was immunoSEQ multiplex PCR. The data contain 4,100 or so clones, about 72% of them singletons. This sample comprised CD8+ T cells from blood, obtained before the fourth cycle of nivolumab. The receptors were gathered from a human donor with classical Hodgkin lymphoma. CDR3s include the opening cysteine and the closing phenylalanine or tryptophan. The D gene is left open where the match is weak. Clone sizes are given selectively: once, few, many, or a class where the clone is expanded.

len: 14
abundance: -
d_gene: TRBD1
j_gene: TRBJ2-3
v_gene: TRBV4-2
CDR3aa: CASREGQGPDTQYF
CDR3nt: TGTGCCAGCAGGGAAGGACAGGGTCCAGATACGCAGTATTTT

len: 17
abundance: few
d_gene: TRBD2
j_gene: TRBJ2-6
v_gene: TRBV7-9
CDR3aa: CASSGLGRGSGANVLTF
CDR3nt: TGTGCCAGCAGCGGCCTCGGGAGGGGCTCTGGGGCCAACGTCCTGACTTTC

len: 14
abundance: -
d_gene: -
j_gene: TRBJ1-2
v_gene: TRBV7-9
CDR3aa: CASSPAGGRDGYTF
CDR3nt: TGTGCCAGCAGCCCAGCCGGTGGGAGGGATGGCTACACCTTC

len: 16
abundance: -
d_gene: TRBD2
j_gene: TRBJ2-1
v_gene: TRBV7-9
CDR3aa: CASSDTSGRSYNEQFF
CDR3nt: TGTGCCAGCAGCGACACTAGCGGGCGCTCCTACAATGAGCAGTTCTTC

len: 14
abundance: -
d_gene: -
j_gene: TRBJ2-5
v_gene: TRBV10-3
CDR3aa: CAISPGPEGETQYF
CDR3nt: TGTGCCATCAGTCCGGGCCCGGAGGGGGAGACCCAGTACTTC

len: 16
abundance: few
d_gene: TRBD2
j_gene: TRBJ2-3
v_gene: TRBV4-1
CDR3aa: CASSQVGGIGADTQYF
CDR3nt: TGCGCCAGCAGCCAAGTCGGGGGGATCGGGGCAGATACGCAGTATTTT

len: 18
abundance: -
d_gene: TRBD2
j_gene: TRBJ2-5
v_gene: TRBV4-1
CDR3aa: CASSWRTSGRDSQETQYF
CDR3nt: TGCGCCAGCAGCTGGCGGACTAGCGGGAGGGATTCCCAAGAGACCCAGTACTTC

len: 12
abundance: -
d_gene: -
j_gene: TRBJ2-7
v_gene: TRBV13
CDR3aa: CASSLRGYEQYF
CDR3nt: TGTGCCAGCAGCTTAAGGGGCTACGAGCAGTACTTC

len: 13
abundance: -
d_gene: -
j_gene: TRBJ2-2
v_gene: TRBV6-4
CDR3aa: CASSAKNTGELFF
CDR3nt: TGTGCCAGCAGCGCCAAGAACACCGGGGAGCTGTTTTTT

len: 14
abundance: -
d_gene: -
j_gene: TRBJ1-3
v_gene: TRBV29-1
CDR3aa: CSVAETGSGNTIYF
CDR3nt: TGCAGCGTAGCCGAAACAGGGTCTGGAAACACCATATATTTT

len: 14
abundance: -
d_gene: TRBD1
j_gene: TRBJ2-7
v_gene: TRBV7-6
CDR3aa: CASSLDRGLYEQYF
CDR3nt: TGTGCCAGCAGCCTGGACAGGGGGCTGTACGAGCAGTACTTC

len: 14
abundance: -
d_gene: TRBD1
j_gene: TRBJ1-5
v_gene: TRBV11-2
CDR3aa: CASSLGQPNQPQHF
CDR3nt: TGTGCCAGCAGCCTGGGACAGCCTAATCAGCCCCAGCATTTT

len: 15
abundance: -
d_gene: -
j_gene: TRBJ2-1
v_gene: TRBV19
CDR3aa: CASSMGHISGAEQFF
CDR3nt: TGTGCCAGTAGTATGGGACACATCTCTGGGGCTGAGCAGTTCTTC

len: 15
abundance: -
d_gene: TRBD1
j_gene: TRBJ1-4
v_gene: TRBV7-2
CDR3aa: CASSIGDREEEKLFF
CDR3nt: TGTGCCAGCAGCATAGGGGACAGGGAAGAAGAAAAACTGTTTTTT

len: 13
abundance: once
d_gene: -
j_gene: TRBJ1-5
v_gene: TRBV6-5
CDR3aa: CASSIGGHQPQHF
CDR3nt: TGTGCCAGCTCTATTGGGGGGCATCAGCCCCAGCATTTT

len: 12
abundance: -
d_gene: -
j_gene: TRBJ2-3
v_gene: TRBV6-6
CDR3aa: CASSFGGEGQYF
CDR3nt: TGTGCCAGCAGTTTCGGCGGGGAAGGGCAGTATTTT

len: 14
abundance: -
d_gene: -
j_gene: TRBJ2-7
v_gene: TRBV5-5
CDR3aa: CASSLRADTGEQYF
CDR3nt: TGTGCCAGCAGCTTGAGGGCAGATACGGGCGAGCAGTACTTC

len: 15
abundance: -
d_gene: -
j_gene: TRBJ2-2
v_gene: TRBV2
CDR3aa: CASSLGGEVAGELFF
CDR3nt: TGTGCCAGCAGCTTAGGAGGGGAAGTCGCCGGGGAGCTGTTTTTT

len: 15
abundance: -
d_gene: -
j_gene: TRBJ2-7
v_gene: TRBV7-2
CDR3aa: CASSLSGANSYEQYF
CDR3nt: TGTGCCAGCAGCTTATCGGGGGCAAACAGCTACGAGCAGTACTTC

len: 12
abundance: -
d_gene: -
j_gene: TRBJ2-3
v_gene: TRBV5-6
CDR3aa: CASSYSTDTQYF
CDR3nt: TGTGCCAGCAGCTACAGCACAGATACGCAGTATTTT

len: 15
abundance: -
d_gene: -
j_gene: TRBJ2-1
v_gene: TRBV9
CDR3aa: CASSVEGRASFEQFF
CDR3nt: TGTGCCAGCAGCGTAGAGGGCAGGGCATCATTTGAGCAGTTCTTC

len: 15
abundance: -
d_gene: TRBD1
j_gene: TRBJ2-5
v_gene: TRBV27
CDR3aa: CASSLDRGPQETQYF
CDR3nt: TGTGCCAGCAGTTTGGACAGGGGGCCTCAAGAGACCCAGTACTTC

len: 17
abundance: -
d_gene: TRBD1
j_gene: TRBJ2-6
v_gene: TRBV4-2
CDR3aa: CASSFPGTGSGANVLTF
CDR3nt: TGTGCCAGCAGCTTCCCCGGGACAGGGTCCGGGGCCAACGTCCTGACTTTC

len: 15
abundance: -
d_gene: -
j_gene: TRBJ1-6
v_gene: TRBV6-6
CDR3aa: CASKGDRGHNSPLHF
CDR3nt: TGTGCCAGCAAGGGGGACCGGGGTCATAATTCACCCCTCCACTTT

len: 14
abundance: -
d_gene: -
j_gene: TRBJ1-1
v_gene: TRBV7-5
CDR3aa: CASSSHRRNTEAFF
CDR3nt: TGTGCCAGCAGCTCCCATCGACGGAACACTGAAGCTTTCTTT

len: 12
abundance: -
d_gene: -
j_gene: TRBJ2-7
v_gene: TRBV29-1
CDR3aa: CSVLTGSYEQYF
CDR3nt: TGCAGCGTTCTCACAGGATCCTACGAGCAGTACTTC

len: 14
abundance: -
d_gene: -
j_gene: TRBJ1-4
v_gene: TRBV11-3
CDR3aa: CASSLPGEEEKLFF
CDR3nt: TGTGCCAGCAGCTTACCAGGGGAGGAGGAAAAACTGTTTTTT

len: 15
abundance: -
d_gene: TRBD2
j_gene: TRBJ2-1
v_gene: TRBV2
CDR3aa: CASRERTSTTNEQFF
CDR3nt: TGTGCCAGCAGGGAAAGGACTAGCACCACTAATGAGCAGTTCTTC

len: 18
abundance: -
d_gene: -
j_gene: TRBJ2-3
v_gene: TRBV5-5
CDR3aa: CASSLGRGAGGGTDTQYF
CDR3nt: TGTGCCAGCAGCTTGGGTCGGGGGGCGGGCGGTGGCACAGATACGCAGTATTTT

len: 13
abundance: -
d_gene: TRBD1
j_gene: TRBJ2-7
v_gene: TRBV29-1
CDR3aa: CSVEAGTGYEQYF
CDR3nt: TGCAGCGTTGAAGCCGGGACAGGGTACGAGCAGTACTTC

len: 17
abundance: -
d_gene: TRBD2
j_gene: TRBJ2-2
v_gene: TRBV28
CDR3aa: CASSAPLAGGNTGELFF
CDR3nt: TGTGCCAGCAGTGCCCCTCTAGCGGGGGGCAACACCGGGGAGCTGTTTTTT

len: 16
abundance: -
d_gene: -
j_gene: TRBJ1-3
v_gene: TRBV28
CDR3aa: CASSLTQRALANTIYF
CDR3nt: TGTGCCAGCAGTTTAACGCAGAGGGCTCTGGCGAACACCATATATTTT

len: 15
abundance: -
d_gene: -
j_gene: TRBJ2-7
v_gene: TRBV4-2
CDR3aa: CASSQEDNTGYEQYF
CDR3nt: TGTGCCAGCAGCCAAGAGGATAATACAGGGTACGAGCAGTACTTC

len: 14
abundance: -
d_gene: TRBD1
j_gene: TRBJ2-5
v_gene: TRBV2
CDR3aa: CASRGSGGWETQYF
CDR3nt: TGTGCCAGCAGGGGGTCAGGGGGATGGGAGACCCAGTACTTC

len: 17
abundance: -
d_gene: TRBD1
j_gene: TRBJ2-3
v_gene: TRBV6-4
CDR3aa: CASSASVPGQGTDTQYF
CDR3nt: TGTGCCAGCAGTGCCTCGGTTCCGGGACAGGGCACAGATACGCAGTATTTT

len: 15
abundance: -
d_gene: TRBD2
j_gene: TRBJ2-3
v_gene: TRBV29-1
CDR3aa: CSVVNWSGGTDTQYF
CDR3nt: TGCAGCGTTGTGAATTGGAGCGGGGGTACAGATACGCAGTATTTT

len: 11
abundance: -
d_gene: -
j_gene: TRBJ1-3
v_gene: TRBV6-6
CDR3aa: CASILGNTIYF
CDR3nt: TGTGCCAGCATACTAGGAAACACCATATATTTT

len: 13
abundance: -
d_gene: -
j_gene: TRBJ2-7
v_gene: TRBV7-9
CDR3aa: CASSLSFSYEQYF
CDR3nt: TGTGCCAGCAGCTTAAGCTTCTCCTACGAGCAGTACTTC

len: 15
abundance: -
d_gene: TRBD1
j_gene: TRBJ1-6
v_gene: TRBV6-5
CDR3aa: CASSDSSGGNSPLHF
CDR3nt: TGTGCCAGCAGTGACTCATCAGGGGGCAATTCACCCCTCCACTTT

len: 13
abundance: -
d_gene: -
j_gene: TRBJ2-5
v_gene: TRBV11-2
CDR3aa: CASSAWTEETQYF
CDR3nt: TGTGCCAGCAGCGCCTGGACAGAAGAGACCCAGTACTTC

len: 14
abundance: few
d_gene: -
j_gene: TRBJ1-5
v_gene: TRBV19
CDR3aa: CASAMGVEDQPQHF
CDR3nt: TGTGCCAGCGCGATGGGTGTTGAGGATCAGCCCCAGCATTTT

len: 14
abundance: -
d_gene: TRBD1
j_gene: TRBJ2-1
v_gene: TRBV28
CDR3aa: CASSLSTGYNEQFF
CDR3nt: TGTGCCAGCAGTTTATCGACAGGGTACAATGAGCAGTTCTTC

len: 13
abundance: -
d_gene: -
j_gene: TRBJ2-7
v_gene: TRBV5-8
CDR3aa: CASSLLQYYEQYF
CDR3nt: TGTGCCAGCAGCTTGTTACAGTACTACGAGCAGTACTTC

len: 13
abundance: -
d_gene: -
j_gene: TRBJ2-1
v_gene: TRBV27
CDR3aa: CASSLSDFNEQFF
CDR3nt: TGTGCCAGCAGTTTATCGGACTTCAATGAGCAGTTCTTC

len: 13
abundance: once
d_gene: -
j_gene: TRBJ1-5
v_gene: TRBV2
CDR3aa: CASSYSIGQPQHF
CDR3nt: TGTGCCAGCAGTTACTCGATAGGCCAGCCCCAGCATTTT

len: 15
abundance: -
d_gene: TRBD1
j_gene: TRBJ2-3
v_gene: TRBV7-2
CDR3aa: CASSFRGRPTDTQYF
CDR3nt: TGTGCCAGCAGCTTCAGGGGGCGCCCCACAGATACGCAGTATTTT

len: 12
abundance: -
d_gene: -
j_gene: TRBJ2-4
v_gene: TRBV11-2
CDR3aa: CASSLSQNIQYF
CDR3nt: TGTGCCAGCAGCTTATCCCAAAACATTCAGTACTTC